The clone carrying this TCR beta chain turned up a few times. Its antigen is undetermined. Cell sorting on a FACSAria was used to separate CD4+ and CD8+ T cells from the PBMCs. As the sequencing template, cDNA was produced by extracting RNA and reverse transcribing it. Assay: immunoSEQ multiplex PCR; the TCRdb copy retains only in-frame clones and omits some. The profile covers 100,000 to 120,000 clones, with 59% appearing a single time and 20% to 25% taken by the ten largest. The data originate from a study of CD8+ T cells in alopecia areata. Study-wide results and caveats: Normal skin's resident alphabeta T cells are sequenced alongside lesional scalp T cells. Researchers report lesional scalp, most notably alopecia totalis/universalis, outstripped normal scalp in clonality. Sharing of TCRs across patients appeared less clear than in mice, possibly for HLA-related reasons.

What was sequenced was CD8+ T cells sorted from blood. This TCR was sampled from a human donor in good health.

CDR3 nucleotide sequence: TGTGCCAGCAGCAAAGCTCCGGGGGTGAGCTACGAGCAGTACTTC. Its protein is CASSKAPGVSYEQYF. The chain uses TRBV21-1 and TRBJ2-7; TRBD2, as called in the table, went unchecked against the DNA. TRBV21-1 is labeled a pseudogene. This CDR3 comprises 15 residues.